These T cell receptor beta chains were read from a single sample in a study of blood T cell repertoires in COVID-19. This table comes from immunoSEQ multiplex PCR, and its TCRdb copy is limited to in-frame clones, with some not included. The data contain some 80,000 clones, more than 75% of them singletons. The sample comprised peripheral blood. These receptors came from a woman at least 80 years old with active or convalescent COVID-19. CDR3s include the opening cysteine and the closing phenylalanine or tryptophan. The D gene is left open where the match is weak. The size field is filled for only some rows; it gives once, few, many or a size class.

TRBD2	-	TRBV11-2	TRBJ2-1	CASSHRTRYNEQFF	TGTGCCAGCAGCCATCGGACTAGGTACAATGAGCAGTTCTTC
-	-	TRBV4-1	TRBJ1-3	CASSQGFQGSSGNTIYF	TGCGCCAGCAGCCAAGGTTTCCAGGGTTCCTCTGGAAACACCATATATTTT
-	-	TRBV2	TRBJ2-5	CASALAGGETQYF	TGTGCCAGTGCTCTAGCCGGAGGTGAGACCCAGTACTTC
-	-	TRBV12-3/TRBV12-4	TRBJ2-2	CASSPSRVGELFF	TGTGCCAGCAGTCCCAGCAGGGTCGGGGAGCTGTTTTTT
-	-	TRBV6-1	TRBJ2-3	CASSEAFRVDTQYF	TGTGCCAGCAGTGAAGCATTTCGAGTAGATACGCAGTATTTT
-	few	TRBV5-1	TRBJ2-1	CASSLDGGSYNEQFF	TGCGCCAGCAGCTTGGACGGGGGCTCCTACAATGAGCAGTTCTTC
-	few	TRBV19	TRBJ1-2	CASRRASRGSGYTF	TGTGCCAGTAGAAGGGCCAGCAGGGGCAGTGGCTACACCTTC
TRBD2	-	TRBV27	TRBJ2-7	CASSLTAGAYEQYF	TGTGCCAGCAGTTTAACAGCGGGGGCCTACGAGCAGTACTTC
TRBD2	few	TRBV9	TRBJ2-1	CASSGLAGELNEQFF	TGTGCCAGCAGCGGACTAGCGGGGGAATTAAATGAGCAGTTCTTC
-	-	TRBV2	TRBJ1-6	CASSAGSNSPLHF	TGTGCCAGCAGTGCGGGGTCTAATTCACCCCTCCACTTT
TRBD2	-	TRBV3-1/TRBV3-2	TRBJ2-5	CASSRLEAGGAETQYF	TGTGCCAGCAGCCGGCTGGAGGCGGGGGGGGCGGAGACCCAGTACTTC
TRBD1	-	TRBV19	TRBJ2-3	CASSIMGQGASDTQYF	TGTGCCAGTAGTATTATGGGACAGGGGGCTTCAGATACGCAGTATTTT
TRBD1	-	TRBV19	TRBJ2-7	CASSTPGQTYEQYF	TGTGCCAGTAGTACCCCGGGACAGACCTACGAGCAGTACTTC
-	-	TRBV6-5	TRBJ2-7	CASSLRVGSPREQYF	TGTGCCAGCAGCCTCAGGGTCGGGTCCCCTCGCGAGCAGTACTTC
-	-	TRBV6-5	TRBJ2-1	CASWPGNNEQFF	TGTGCCAGCTGGCCGGGGAACAATGAGCAGTTCTTC
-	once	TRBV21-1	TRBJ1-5	CASSGGDQPQHF	TGTGCCAGCAGCGGCGGCGATCAGCCCCAGCATTTT
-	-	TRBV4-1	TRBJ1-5	CASSPIPGTTRRNQPQHF	TGCGCCAGCAGCCCGATTCCCGGGACAACGAGGAGGAATCAGCCCCAGCATTTT
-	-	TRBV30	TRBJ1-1	CAWSVHLNTEAFF	TGTGCCTGGAGTGTCCATCTGAACACTGAAGCTTTCTTT
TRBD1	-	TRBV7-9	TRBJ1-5	CASSLTGGRSQPQHF	TGTGCCAGCAGCTTAACAGGGGGTCGTAGTCAGCCCCAGCATTTT
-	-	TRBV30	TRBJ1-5	CAWSVRQGYDQPQHF	TGTGCCTGGAGTGTAAGGCAGGGGTATGATCAGCCCCAGCATTTT
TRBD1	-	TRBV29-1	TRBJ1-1	CSGDRGKTFF	TGCAGCGGCGACAGGGGTAAAACTTTCTTT
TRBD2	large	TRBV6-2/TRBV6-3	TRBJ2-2	CASSSSGEVGELFF	TGTGCCAGCAGCTCTAGCGGGGAAGTCGGGGAGCTGTTTTTT